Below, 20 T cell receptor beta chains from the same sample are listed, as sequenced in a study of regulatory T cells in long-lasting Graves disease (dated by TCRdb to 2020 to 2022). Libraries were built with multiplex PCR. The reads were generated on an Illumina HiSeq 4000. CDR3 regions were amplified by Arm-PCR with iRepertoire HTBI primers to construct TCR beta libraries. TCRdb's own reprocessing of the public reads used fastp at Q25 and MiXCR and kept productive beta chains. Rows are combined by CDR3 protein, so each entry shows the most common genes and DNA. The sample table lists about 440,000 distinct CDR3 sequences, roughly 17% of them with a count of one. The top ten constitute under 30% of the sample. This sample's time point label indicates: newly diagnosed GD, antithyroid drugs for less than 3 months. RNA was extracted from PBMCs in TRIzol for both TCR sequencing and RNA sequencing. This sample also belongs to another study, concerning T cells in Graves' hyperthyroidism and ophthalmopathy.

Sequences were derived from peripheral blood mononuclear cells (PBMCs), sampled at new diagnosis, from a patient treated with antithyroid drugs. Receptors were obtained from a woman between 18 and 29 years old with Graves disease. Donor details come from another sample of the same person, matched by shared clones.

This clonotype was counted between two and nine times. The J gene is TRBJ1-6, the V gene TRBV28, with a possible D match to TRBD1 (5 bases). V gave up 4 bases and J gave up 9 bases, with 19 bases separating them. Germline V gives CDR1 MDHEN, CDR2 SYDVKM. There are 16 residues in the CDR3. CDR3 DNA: TGTGCCAGCAGTTCCTCCGTTGGTAAAAGGGGTTCACCCCTCCACTTT. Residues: CASSSSVGKRGSPLHF.

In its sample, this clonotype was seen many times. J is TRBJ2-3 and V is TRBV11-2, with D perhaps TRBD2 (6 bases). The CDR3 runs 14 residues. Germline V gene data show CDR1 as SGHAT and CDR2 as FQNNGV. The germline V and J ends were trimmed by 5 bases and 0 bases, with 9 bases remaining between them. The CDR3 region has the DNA TGTGCCAGCAGCGTTAGCGGCAGCACAGATACGCAGTATTTT. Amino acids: CASSVSGSTDTQYF. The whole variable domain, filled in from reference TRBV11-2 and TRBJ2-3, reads EAGVAQSPRYKIIEKRQSVAFWCNPISGHATLYWYQQILGQGPKLLIQFQNNGVVDDSQLPKDRFSAERLKGVDSTLKIQPAKLEDSAVYLCASSVSGSTDTQYFGPGTRLTVL.

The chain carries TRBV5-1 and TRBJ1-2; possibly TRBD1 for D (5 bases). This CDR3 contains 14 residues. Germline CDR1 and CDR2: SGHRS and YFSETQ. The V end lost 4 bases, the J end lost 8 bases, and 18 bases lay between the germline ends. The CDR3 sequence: CASSPGTAAGGYTF. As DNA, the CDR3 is TGCGCCAGCAGCCCAGGGACCGCGGCGGGGGGCTACACCTTC.

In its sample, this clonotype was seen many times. The CDR3 sequence is CASSLGSSTDTQYF. The CDR3, as DNA: TGTGCCAGCAGTCTGGGATCCAGCACAGATACGCAGTATTTT. The rearrangement links TRBV7-2 to TRBJ2-3, with D hard to call. Germline V CDR1 and CDR2: SGHTA, FQGNSA. The CDR3 extends over 14 amino acids. The V end was cut by 6 bases, the J end by 0 bases, with 10 bases between. The variable domain in full, with the rest retrieved from reference TRBV7-2 and TRBJ2-3, is GAGVSQSPSNKVTEKGKDVELRCDPISGHTALYWYRQSLGQGLEFLIYFQGNSAPDKSGLPSDRFSAERTGGSVSTLTIQRTQQEDSAVYLCASSLGSSTDTQYFGPGTRLTVL.

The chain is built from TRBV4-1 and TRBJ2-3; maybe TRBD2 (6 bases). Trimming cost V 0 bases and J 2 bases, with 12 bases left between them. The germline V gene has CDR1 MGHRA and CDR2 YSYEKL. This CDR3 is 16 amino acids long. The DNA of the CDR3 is TGCGCCAGCAGCCAAGATTTGGGACTCCTCACAGATACGCAGTATTTT. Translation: CASSQDLGLLTDTQYF.

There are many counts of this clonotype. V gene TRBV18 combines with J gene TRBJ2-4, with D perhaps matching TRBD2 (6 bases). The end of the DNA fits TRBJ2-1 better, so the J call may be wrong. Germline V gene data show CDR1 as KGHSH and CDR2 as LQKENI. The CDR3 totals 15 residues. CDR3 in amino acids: CASSPPGGAGRGQFF. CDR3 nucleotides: TGTGCCAGCTCACCACCCGGGGGAGCCGGGCGGGGGCAGTTCTTC.

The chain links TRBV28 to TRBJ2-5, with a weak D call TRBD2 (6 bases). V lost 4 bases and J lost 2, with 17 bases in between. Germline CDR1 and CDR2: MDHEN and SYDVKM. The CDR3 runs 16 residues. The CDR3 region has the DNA TGTGCCAGCAGTTCGGTATTGACTAGTCCACAAGAGACCCAGTACTTC. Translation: CASSSVLTSPQETQYF. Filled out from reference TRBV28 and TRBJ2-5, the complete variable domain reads DVKVTQSSRYLVKRTGEKVFLECVQDMDHENMFWYRQDPGLGLRLIYFSYDVKMKEKGDIPEGYSVSREKKERFSLILESASTNQTSMYLCASSSVLTSPQETQYFGPGTRLLVL.

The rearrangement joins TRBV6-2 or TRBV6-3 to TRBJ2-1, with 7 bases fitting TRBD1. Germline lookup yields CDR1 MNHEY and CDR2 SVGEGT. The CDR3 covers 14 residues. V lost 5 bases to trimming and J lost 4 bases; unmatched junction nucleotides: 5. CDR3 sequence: CASSHGTAYNEQFF. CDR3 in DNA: TGTGCCAGCAGTCACGGGACAGCGTACAATGAGCAGTTCTTC.

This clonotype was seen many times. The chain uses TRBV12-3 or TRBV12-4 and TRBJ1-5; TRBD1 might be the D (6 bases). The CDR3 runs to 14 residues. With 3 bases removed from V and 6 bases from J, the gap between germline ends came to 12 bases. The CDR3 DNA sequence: TGTGCCAGCAGTTTTGGCAGGGGAGGTCAGCCCCAGCATTTT. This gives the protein CASSFGRGGQPQHF.

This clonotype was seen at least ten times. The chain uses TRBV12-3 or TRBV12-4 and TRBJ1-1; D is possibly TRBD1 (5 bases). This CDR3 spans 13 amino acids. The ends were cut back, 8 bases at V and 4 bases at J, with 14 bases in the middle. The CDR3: CASRATGVTEAFF. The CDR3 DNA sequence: TGTGCCAGCCGTGCGACGGGGGTCACTGAAGCTTTCTTT.

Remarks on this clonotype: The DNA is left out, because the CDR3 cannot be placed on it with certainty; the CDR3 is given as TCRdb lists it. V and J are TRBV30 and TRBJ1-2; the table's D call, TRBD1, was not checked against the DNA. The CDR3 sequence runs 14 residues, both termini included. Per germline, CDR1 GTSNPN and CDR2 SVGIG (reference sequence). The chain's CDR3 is CAWSATWGQGAYTF.

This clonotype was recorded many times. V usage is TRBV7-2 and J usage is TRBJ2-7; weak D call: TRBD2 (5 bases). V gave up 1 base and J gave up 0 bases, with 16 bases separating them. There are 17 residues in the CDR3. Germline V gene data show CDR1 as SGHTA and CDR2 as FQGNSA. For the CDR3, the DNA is TGTGCCAGCAGCTTAGAAACTTTACCCGGGGACTCCTACGAGCAGTACTTC. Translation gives CASSLETLPGDSYEQYF.

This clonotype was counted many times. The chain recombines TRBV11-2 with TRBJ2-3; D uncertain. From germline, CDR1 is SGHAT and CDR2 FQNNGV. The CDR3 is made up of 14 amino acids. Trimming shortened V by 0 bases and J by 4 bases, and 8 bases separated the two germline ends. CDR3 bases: TGTGCCAGCAGCTTAGACACTGCCTCAGATACGCAGTATTTT. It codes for CASSLDTASDTQYF.

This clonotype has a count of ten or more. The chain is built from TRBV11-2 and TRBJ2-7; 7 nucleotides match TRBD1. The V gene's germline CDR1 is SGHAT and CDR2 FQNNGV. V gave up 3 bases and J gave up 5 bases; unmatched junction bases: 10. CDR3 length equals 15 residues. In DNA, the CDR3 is TGTGCCAGCAGCTTTAACGACAGGGATAGCGACGAGCAGTACTTC. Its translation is CASSFNDRDSDEQYF.

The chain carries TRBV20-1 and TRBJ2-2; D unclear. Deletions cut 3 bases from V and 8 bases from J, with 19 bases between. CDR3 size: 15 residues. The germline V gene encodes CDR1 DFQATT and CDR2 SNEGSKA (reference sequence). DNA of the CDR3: TGCAGTGCTAGGAAATTTGACAAATCACTGGGGGAGCTGTTTTTT. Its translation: CSARKFDKSLGELFF.

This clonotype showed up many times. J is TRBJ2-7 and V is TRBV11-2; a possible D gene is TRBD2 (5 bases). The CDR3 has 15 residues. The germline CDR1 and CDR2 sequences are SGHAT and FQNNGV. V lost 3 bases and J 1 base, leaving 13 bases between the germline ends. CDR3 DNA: TGTGCCAGCAGCTTTTTTGAGGGCCGATCCTACGAGCAGTACTTC. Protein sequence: CASSFFEGRSYEQYF.

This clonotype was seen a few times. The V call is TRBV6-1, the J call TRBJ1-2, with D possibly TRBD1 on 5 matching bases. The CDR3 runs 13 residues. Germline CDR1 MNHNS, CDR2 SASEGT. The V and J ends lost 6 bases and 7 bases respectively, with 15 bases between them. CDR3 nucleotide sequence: TGTGCCAGCAGGGAGGGACCTGCCTCTGGCTACACCTTC. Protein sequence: CASREGPASGYTF.

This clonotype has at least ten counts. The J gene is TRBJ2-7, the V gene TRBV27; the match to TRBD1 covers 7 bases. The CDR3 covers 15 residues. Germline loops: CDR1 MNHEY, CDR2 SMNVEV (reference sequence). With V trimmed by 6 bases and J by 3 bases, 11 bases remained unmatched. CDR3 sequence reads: CASSLSPGGGYEQYF. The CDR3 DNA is TGTGCCAGCAGCCTATCACCAGGGGGTGGCTACGAGCAGTACTTC.

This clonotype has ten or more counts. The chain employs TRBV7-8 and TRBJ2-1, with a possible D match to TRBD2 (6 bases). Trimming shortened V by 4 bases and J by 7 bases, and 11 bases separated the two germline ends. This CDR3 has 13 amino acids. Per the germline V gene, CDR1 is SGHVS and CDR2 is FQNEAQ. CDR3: CASSSIGGNEQFF. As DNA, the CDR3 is TGTGCCAGCAGCTCCATTGGAGGGAATGAGCAGTTCTTC.

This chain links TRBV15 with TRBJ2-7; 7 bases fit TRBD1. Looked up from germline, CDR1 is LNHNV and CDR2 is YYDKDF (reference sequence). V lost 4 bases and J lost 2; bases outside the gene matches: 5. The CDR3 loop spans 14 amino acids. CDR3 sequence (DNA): TGTGCCACCAGCAATCCGGGACAGCCCTACGAGCAGTACTTC. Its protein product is CATSNPGQPYEQYF.